This passage covers 17 T cell receptor beta chains from one sample sequenced in a study of blood T cell repertoires in COVID-19. Assay used: immunoSEQ multiplex PCR; TCRdb lists only in-frame clones, some missing. The sample includes about 26,000 clones, approximately 81% of them seen just once. Sequences were obtained from peripheral blood. These TCRs come from a human donor in a cohort sampled during active COVID-19.

This chain joins TRBV7-7 and TRBJ2-5, with D uncertain. The CDR3 spans 16 residues. Trimming stripped 6 bases from V and 1 base from J, with 18 bases between. Germline V gene sequence: CDR1 SSHAT, CDR2 FNYEAQ (reference sequence). CDR3 coding DNA: TGTGCCAGCAGTTTAAGCCCTCGAGCACCCCAAGAGACCCAGTACTTC. Protein sequence: CASSLSPRAPQETQYF.

V usage is TRBV30 and J usage is TRBJ1-6, with a possible D match to TRBD1 (5 bases). The CDR3 loop spans 14 amino acids. Per germline, CDR1 GTSNPN and CDR2 SVGIG (reference sequence). V was pared by 2 bases and J by 10 bases, with 15 bases between. CDR3 in DNA: TGTGCCTGGAGTCTTTACTCGGGGGAATCACCCCTCCACTTT. Residues: CAWSLYSGESPLHF.

The chain recombines TRBV6-6 with TRBJ1-1; D unclear. Germline values: CDR1 MNHNY, CDR2 SVGAGI (reference sequence). The CDR3 runs to 12 residues. Trimming pared 4 bases from V and 0 bases from J, leaving 3 bases between. The CDR3 bases are TGTGCCAGCAGTTTAATGAACACTGAAGCTTTCTTT. The encoded protein is CASSLMNTEAFF.

The chain employs TRBV29-1 and TRBJ1-1; D is ambiguous. CDR3 length: 13 residues. Per germline, CDR1 SQVTM and CDR2 ANQGSEA. V lost 7 bases and J lost 0, with 12 bases in between. DNA for the CDR3: TGCAGCGCCCGGCGGCTCATGAACACTGAAGCTTTCTTT. Translated: CSARRLMNTEAFF.

The V gene is TRBV5-8, the J gene TRBJ1-5; possible D gene TRBD1, 5 bases. Per the germline V gene, CDR1 is SGHTS and CDR2 is YDEGEE. Trimming removed 4 bases from V and 5 bases from J, with 22 bases in between. CDR3 size: 17 residues. Written as DNA, the CDR3 is TGTGCCAGCAGCCGCAACTGGGGCAGGGTGATGGATCAGCCCCAGCATTTT. Its protein product is CASSRNWGRVMDQPQHF.

V usage is TRBV7-2 and J usage is TRBJ2-2; 13 nucleotides match TRBD2. V shed 1 base and J 6 bases; nucleotides not matched to a gene: 2. This CDR3 is 16 amino acids long. Germline lookup yields CDR1 SGHTA and CDR2 FQGNSA. DNA of the CDR3: TGTGCCAGCAGCTTAGTCGGACTAGCGGGGGCCGGGGAGCTGTTTTTT. Translated, it gives CASSLVGLAGAGELFF.

In this sample, this clone turned up once. The chain has TRBV6-5 and TRBJ1-3, with D perhaps matching TRBD1 (5 bases). CDR1 and CDR2 from the germline V gene are MNHEY and SVGAGI. Trimming stripped 0 bases from V and 1 base from J, with 7 bases between. This CDR3 is 15 amino acids long. The CDR3 DNA is TGTGCCAGCAGTTACTCGGGGGGGTCTGGAAACACCATATATTTT. Translating gives CASSYSGGSGNTIYF.

J is TRBJ2-7 and V is TRBV11-2; TRBD2 matches 7 bases. CDR1 and CDR2 from the germline V gene are SGHAT and FQNNGV. Trimming at V came to 5 bases and at J to 0 bases, leaving 4 bases not matched to a gene. The CDR3 runs 14 residues. The CDR3 region has the DNA TGTGCCAGCAGCAGGAGCGGGAACTCCTACGAGCAGTACTTC. Its protein product is CASSRSGNSYEQYF. The variable domain in full, with the rest retrieved from reference TRBV11-2 and TRBJ2-7, is EAGVAQSPRYKIIEKRQSVAFWCNPISGHATLYWYQQILGQGPKLLIQFQNNGVVDDSQLPKDRFSAERLKGVDSTLKIQPAKLEDSAVYLCASSRSGNSYEQYFGPGTRLTVT.

This clone was detected only a few times. The J gene is TRBJ2-1, the V gene TRBV11-3, with 9 bases identical to TRBD2. This CDR3 contains 15 residues. Germline lookup yields CDR1 SGHNT and CDR2 YENEEA. V shed 0 bases, J shed 4 bases, and the junction held 1 base outside the gene matches. Here the CDR3 DNA reads TGTGCCAGCAGCTTAGAAGCGGGGGGATACAATGAGCAGTTCTTC. This sequence encodes CASSLEAGGYNEQFF. The variable domain in full, with the rest retrieved from reference TRBV11-3 and TRBJ2-1, is EAGVVQSPRYKIIEKKQPVAFWCNPISGHNTLYWYLQNLGQGPELLIRYENEEAVDDSQLPKDRFSAERLKGVDSTLKIQPAELGDSAVYLCASSLEAGGYNEQFFGPGTRLTVL.

The chain combines TRBV7-2 with TRBJ1-3; D gene unclear. Germline assignment: CDR1 SGHTA and CDR2 FQGNSA. This CDR3 region has 14 residues. V was pared by 1 base and J by 7 bases, with 11 bases between. Here the CDR3 reads CASSLGAGLNTIYF. The CDR3 DNA is TGTGCCAGCAGCTTAGGGGCGGGGTTGAACACCATATATTTT.

This clone came up once. This chain connects TRBV30 to TRBJ1-3; D is possibly TRBD1 (5 bases). CDR1 and CDR2 (germline): GTSNPN, SVGIG (reference sequence). The CDR3 sequence is 17 residues long. The V end was cut by 0 bases, the J end by 0 bases, with 15 bases between. In DNA, the CDR3 is TGTGCCTGGAGTGTAGGGGTATGGGGAAACTCTGGAAACACCATATATTTT. This encodes CAWSVGVWGNSGNTIYF.

V and J are TRBV6-2 or TRBV6-3 and TRBJ2-7, with D possibly matching TRBD2 (5 bases). Germline V gene data show CDR1 as MNHEY and CDR2 as SVGEGT. Trimming removed 6 bases at V and 0 bases at J, with 18 bases between. The CDR3 extends over 16 amino acids. In DNA, the CDR3 is TGTGCCAGCAGCACCTCCGGGATAAACCCCTCCTACGAGCAGTACTTC. It is translated as CASSTSGINPSYEQYF.

The V call is TRBV5-8, the J call TRBJ2-3; 7 nucleotides agree with TRBD2. V lost 0 bases and J lost 5; bases outside the gene matches: 9. Germline V gene lookup returns CDR1 SGHTS and CDR2 YDEGEE. This CDR3 is built from 16 residues. The CDR3 here is CASSLGAGALVDTQYF. For the CDR3, the DNA is TGTGCCAGCAGCTTGGGGGCGGGAGCTCTTGTAGATACGCAGTATTTT.

This chain connects TRBV10-2 to TRBJ2-5; D is perhaps TRBD1 (5 bases). The germline V gene encodes CDR1 WSHSY and CDR2 SAAADI. CDR3 length: 13 residues. The ends were cut back, 4 bases at V and 5 bases at J, with 11 bases in the middle. CDR3 coding DNA: TGCGCCAGCAGTGGTAGCAAGGGGGAGACCCAGTACTTC. This encodes CASSGSKGETQYF.

This clone has a single count. The rearrangement joins TRBV18 to TRBJ1-1; D is uncertain. Germline-derived CDR1 and CDR2 are KGHSH and LQKENI. The CDR3 loop spans 13 amino acids. V shed 4 bases and J shed 5 bases, with 11 bases lying between them. The CDR3 loop is CASSRGRDTEAFF. The CDR3 coding sequence is TGTGCCAGCTCACGCGGAAGAGATACTGAAGCTTTCTTT.

The chain joins TRBV18 to TRBJ1-1; D is uncertain. Germline V gene lookup returns CDR1 KGHSH and CDR2 LQKENI. With 2 bases removed from V and 0 bases from J, the gap between germline ends came to 13 bases. The CDR3 sequence is 16 residues long. CDR3 sequence (DNA): TGTGCCAGCTCACCATTAAACCCCAAGCTGAACACTGAAGCTTTCTTT. It yields the protein CASSPLNPKLNTEAFF.

The chain uses TRBV24-1 and TRBJ1-2; unclear D gene. Trimming stripped 9 bases from V and 6 bases from J, with 13 bases between. Germline V CDR1 and CDR2: KGHDR, SFDVKD. CDR3 length equals 12 residues. CDR3 nucleotides: TGTGCCACCTGGGGAGCCCCGAATGGCTACACCTTC. Translated: CATWGAPNGYTF.